This entry features one T cell receptor (beta chain) sequence. This sample was included in a study of control samples from healthy donors and cancer patients. This CDR3 comprises 13 residues. V was cut by 5 bases and J by 5 bases, with 11 bases left in between. Clones were read by immunoSEQ multiplex PCR, and TCRdb kept only the in-frame ones, dropping some. The sample carries roughly 130,000 clones, around 93% recorded once. This chain uses TRBV12-3 or TRBV12-4 with TRBJ2-3, with TRBD1 as a possible D gene (6 bases). The sample consisted of blood. This TCR derives from a man aged 18 to 29 in good health. CDR3 sequence: CASSHDRRDTQYF. CDR3 DNA: TGTGCCAGCAGTCACGACAGGAGAGATACGCAGTATTTT.